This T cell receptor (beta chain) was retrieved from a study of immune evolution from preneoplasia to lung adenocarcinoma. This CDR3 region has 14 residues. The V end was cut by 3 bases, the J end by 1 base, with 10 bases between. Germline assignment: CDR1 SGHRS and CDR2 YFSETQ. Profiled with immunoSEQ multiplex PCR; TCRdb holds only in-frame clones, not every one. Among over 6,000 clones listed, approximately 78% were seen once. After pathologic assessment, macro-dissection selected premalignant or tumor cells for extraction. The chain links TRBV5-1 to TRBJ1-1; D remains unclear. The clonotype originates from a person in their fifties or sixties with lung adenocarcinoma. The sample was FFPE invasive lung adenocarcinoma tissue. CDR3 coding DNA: TGCGCCAGCAGCTCGGAGCTTGCGAACACTGAAGCTTTCTTT. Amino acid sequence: CASSSELANTEAFF.